A single sample gave rise to the 20 T cell receptor beta chains below, sequenced in a study of graft-versus-host responses after intestinal transplantation. The data were produced by immunoSEQ multiplex PCR, yet TCRdb's version contains in-frame clones alone and is incomplete. The sample carries more than 65,000 clones, approximately 91% recorded once. What these receptors recognize is not known. The sequences come from unstimulated CD4+ T cells sorted from spleen or lymph node cells, collected before intestinal transplant. Source of these receptors: a human donor who received an intestinal transplant.

This clone turned up a few times. The rearrangement joins TRBV28 to TRBJ1-3; 7 bases agree with TRBD1. Germline lookup yields CDR1 MDHEN and CDR2 SYDVKM. Germline trimming cut 4 bases from V and 4 bases from J; bases unmatched to any gene: 10. CDR3 size: 16 residues. The CDR3 region is CASSSPGGGEGNTIYF. The CDR3 coding sequence is TGTGCCAGCAGTTCCCCCGGAGGGGGCGAGGGAAACACCATATATTTT.

The chain couples TRBV29-1 to TRBJ1-1; maybe TRBD1 (5 bases). Germline-derived CDR1 and CDR2 are SQVTM and ANQGSEA. The CDR3 has 13 residues. The V end lost 4 bases, the J end lost 4 bases, and 13 bases lay between the germline ends. The CDR3 region has the DNA TGCAGCGTTGGGAAGGGGCTCGGCACTGAAGCTTTCTTT. Its translation is CSVGKGLGTEAFF.

The chain couples TRBV30 to TRBJ1-2, with 7 bases matching TRBD1. The V segment lost 4 bases and the J segment 6 bases; nucleotides outside the gene matches: 14. The germline V gene encodes CDR1 GTSNPN and CDR2 SVGIG (reference sequence). This CDR3 has 15 residues. The DNA of the CDR3 is TGTGCCTGGACCAAAACCCTGACAGGGAGAGATGGCTACACCTTC. This codes for CAWTKTLTGRDGYTF.

The rearrangement joins TRBV25-1 to TRBJ1-1; TRBD1 matches at 8 bases. The length of the CDR3 is 14 residues. CDR1 and CDR2 from the germline V gene are MGHDK and SYGVNS. V lost 6 bases, J lost 1 base, and 4 bases stayed unmatched. The CDR3 protein is CASRQTGENTEAFF. The CDR3 DNA reads TGTGCCAGCAGGCAGACAGGGGAGAACACTGAAGCTTTCTTT.

This clone was seen a few times. The genes are TRBV18 and TRBJ2-7; maybe TRBD1 (5 bases). Trimming cost V 3 bases and J 5 bases, with 14 bases left between them. CDR3 length: 14 amino acids. Germline assignment: CDR1 KGHSH and CDR2 LQKENI. The CDR3 region has the DNA TGTGCCAGCTCACCGGTGGCAGGGTGGGACGAGCAGTACTTC. Translating gives CASSPVAGWDEQYF.

This sequence joins TRBV28 and TRBJ2-6, with D tentatively TRBD1 (5 bases). Between the trimmed V and J ends, which lost 4 bases and 0 bases, there was a span of 13 bases. CDR3 length equals 17 residues. The V gene's germline CDR1 is MDHEN and CDR2 SYDVKM. Here the CDR3 reads CASSSPEQDSGANVLTF. CDR3 DNA sequence: TGTGCCAGCAGTTCCCCTGAACAGGACTCTGGGGCCAACGTCCTGACTTTC.

This chain uses TRBV10-1 with TRBJ2-1; D possibly corresponds to TRBD2 (6 bases). CDR1 is WNHNN, CDR2 SYGVQD, per germline (reference sequence). V gave up 11 bases and J gave up 4 bases, with 21 bases separating them. This CDR3 has 15 amino acids. The CDR3 protein is CASSQSGPSYNEQFF. The CDR3 nucleotides are TGCGCCTCCAGTCAGAGCGGGCCCTCTTACAATGAGCAGTTCTTC.

The rearrangement uses TRBV7-8 and TRBJ2-7; possibly TRBD1 for D (6 bases). V lost 5 bases, J lost 2 bases, and 13 bases lay in between. CDR1 is SGHVS and CDR2 is FQNEAQ in the germline V gene. There are 14 residues in the CDR3. CDR3 nucleotide sequence: TGTGCCAGCAGCCACGGGACAAGAACCTACGAGCAGTACTTC. Residues: CASSHGTRTYEQYF.

The rearrangement links TRBV19 to TRBJ1-5; possibly TRBD1 for D (6 bases). Germline CDR1 and CDR2: LNHDA and SQIVND (reference sequence). The CDR3 runs to 17 residues. V was clipped by 5 bases and J by 3 bases, with 20 bases between them. In nucleotides, the CDR3 is TGTGCCAGTAGTGATAACAGGGCTGTGACTATCAATCAGCCCCAGCATTTT. Its protein is CASSDNRAVTINQPQHF.

The chain uses TRBV6-5 and TRBJ2-1; possibly TRBD2 for D (7 bases). Germline CDR1 and CDR2: MNHEY and SVGAGI. The CDR3 covers 14 residues. Trimming removed 2 bases from V and 6 bases from J, with 11 bases in between. CDR3 DNA sequence: TGTGCCAGCAGTTACAGGGGGGGGAGCAATGAGCAGTTCTTC. Protein product: CASSYRGGSNEQFF.

J is TRBJ2-4 and V is TRBV7-9, with 11 bases lining up with TRBD1. Germline CDR1 and CDR2: SEHNR and FQNEAQ (reference sequence). The CDR3 totals 16 residues. V trimming: 0 bases; J trimming: 7 bases; junction bases outside the gene matches: 5. The CDR3 DNA is TGTGCCAGCAGCTTAGCAGGACAGGGGGCTTCGAACATTCAGTACTTC. Its translation is CASSLAGQGASNIQYF.

The chain is built from TRBV27 and TRBJ2-1; 11 nucleotides align to TRBD2. CDR1 MNHEY and CDR2 SMNVEV come from the germline V gene (reference sequence). The CDR3 runs to 17 residues. The V and J ends lost 3 bases and 4 bases, in that order; junction bases with no gene match: 8. The CDR3 nucleotides read TGTGCCAGCAGTTTCCGACTAGCGGGGTCCCGTTACAATGAGCAGTTCTTC. Translation: CASSFRLAGSRYNEQFF.

The chain uses TRBV6-5 and TRBJ2-2; D gene uncertain. The germline V gene encodes CDR1 MNHEY and CDR2 SVGAGI. V gave up 2 bases and J gave up 4 bases, with 8 bases separating them. The CDR3 consists of 14 residues. CDR3 amino acids: CASSYVFLTGELFF. CDR3 DNA sequence: TGTGCCAGCAGTTACGTCTTCCTCACCGGGGAGCTGTTTTTT.

This chain connects TRBV6-5 to TRBJ1-5, with D maybe TRBD1 (5 bases). CDR1 and CDR2 from the germline V gene are MNHEY and SVGAGI. Trimming removed 0 bases at V and 2 bases at J, with 11 bases between. The CDR3 sequence is 16 residues long. The CDR3 region is CASSYSAGGGNQPQHF. Written as DNA, the CDR3 is TGTGCCAGCAGTTACTCGGCGGGAGGGGGCAATCAGCCCCAGCATTTT.

The sample holds one count of this clone. This chain connects TRBV28 to TRBJ1-2; tentative D call: TRBD1 (5 bases). Germline assignment: CDR1 MDHEN and CDR2 SYDVKM. Deletions cut 2 bases from V and 4 bases from J, with 11 bases between. CDR3 size: 14 residues. This CDR3 is CASSLLGGTYGYTF. The CDR3 nucleotides are TGTGCCAGCAGTTTACTAGGAGGGACCTATGGCTACACCTTC.

The V gene is TRBV9, the J gene TRBJ2-5, with D perhaps TRBD1 (6 bases). The DNA end favors TRBJ2-7, so the J call may be wrong. The CDR3 has 13 amino acids. Per the germline V gene, CDR1 is SGDLS and CDR2 is YYNGEE. The CDR3 is CASSGRYRDEQYF. DNA of the CDR3: TGTGCCAGCAGCGGGCGCTACAGGGACGAGCAGTACTTC.

This chain links TRBV4-1 with TRBJ1-2, with 7 nucleotides matching TRBD1. CDR3 length: 14 residues. V dropped 6 bases and J dropped 4; count of bases not matched to a gene: 8. Looked up from germline, CDR1 is MGHRA and CDR2 is YSYEKL. CDR3 sequence: CASSLGGAGYGYTF. CDR3 nucleotide sequence: TGCGCCAGCAGTCTAGGGGGCGCGGGCTATGGCTACACCTTC.

V is TRBV6-5 and J is TRBJ2-7; the match to TRBD1 covers 8 bases. Germline values: CDR1 MNHEY, CDR2 SVGAGI. The V gene end was trimmed by 4 bases and the J gene end by 0 bases; junction bases not matched to a gene: 8. The CDR3 length is 16 residues. CDR3: CASSSRQGRSSYEQYF. The CDR3 DNA sequence: TGTGCCAGCAGTTCACGACAGGGGCGGAGCTCCTACGAGCAGTACTTC.

The rearrangement uses TRBV25-1 and TRBJ2-7; possibly TRBD1 for D (6 bases). Deletions cut 4 bases from V and 2 bases from J, with 18 bases between. The CDR3 covers 16 residues. Germline assignment: CDR1 MGHDK and CDR2 SYGVNS. The CDR3 DNA is TGTGCCAGCAGTGTATGGAGAACAGGGAAGCCCTACGAGCAGTACTTC. Its protein is CASSVWRTGKPYEQYF.

The CDR3 is CAWSVLNEQFF. The CDR3 region has the DNA TGTGCCTGGAGTGTTCTGAATGAGCAGTTCTTC. The V call is TRBV30, the J call TRBJ2-1; D remains ambiguous. The CDR3 has 11 amino acids. The germline V and J ends were trimmed by 0 bases and 7 bases, with 4 bases remaining between them. In germline, CDR1 is GTSNPN, CDR2 SVGIG (reference sequence).